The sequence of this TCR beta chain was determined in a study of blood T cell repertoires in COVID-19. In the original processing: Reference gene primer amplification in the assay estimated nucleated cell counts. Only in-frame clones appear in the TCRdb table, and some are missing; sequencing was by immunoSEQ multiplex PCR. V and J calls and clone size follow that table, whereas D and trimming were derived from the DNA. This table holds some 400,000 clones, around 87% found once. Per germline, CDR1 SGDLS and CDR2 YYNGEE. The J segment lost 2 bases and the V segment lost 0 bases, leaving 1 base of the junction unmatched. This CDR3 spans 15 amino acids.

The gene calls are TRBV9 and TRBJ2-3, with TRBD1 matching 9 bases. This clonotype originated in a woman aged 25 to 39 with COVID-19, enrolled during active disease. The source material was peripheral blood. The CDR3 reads CASSVVQGATDTQYF. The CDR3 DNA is TGTGCCAGCAGCGTAGTACAGGGGGCCACAGATACGCAGTATTTT.